This TCR beta chain comes out of a study of blood T cell repertoires in COVID-19. Study-level background: In each case, the material was cDNA or gDNA derived from T cells, B-cell-depleted T cells, or PBMCs.

CDR1 and CDR2 from the germline V gene are MDHEN and SYDVKM. The CDR3 totals 14 residues. V was shortened by 6 bases and J by 11 bases, with 22 bases between the two germline ends. Either two negative PCRs, clearance, or symptom resolution qualified Cohort 3 donors as recovered. Under the authors' procedure: Reference gene primer amplification gave nucleated cell count estimates. Profiled with immunoSEQ multiplex PCR; TCRdb holds only in-frame clones, not every one. The V and J calls and the clone size are those of that table, but D and trimming were determined from the DNA. The sample records approximately 230,000 clones, 80% to 90% being singletons.

This sequence originates from a man between 35 and 55 years old who had recovered from COVID-19. V usage is TRBV28 and J usage is TRBJ1-1, with D possibly TRBD1 on 5 matching bases. The sample taken for sequencing was PBMCs or T cells enriched from blood (not recorded which). The CDR3 nucleotides are TGTGCCAGCAGCCCCTGGCTACTCAGGGTTAATGCTTTCTTT. Translating it yields CASSPWLLRVNAFF.